This T cell receptor (beta chain) was sequenced during a study of T cell repertoires in cytomegalovirus infection. Across the study: Public signatures in TCR beta pointed to CMV infection and matching HLA type.

TCRdb re-derived calls from the reads in MiXCR, one entry per CDR3 protein. The sample contains approximately 600,000 distinct CDR3 sequences, approximately 40% of which appear only once. CDR1 is SEHNR, CDR2 FQNEAQ, per germline (reference sequence). The CDR3 spans 14 residues. V lost 3 bases and J lost 0, with 8 bases in between. This clonotype has just a few counts. The antigen remains undetermined. This chain connects TRBV7-9 to TRBJ1-1; possibly TRBD1 for D (6 bases). The material was cultured PBMCs, obtained from culture after CMV antigen stimulation. The sequence was collected from a human donor in good health (CMV status not recorded). Some clones in this sample may be carry-over from other donors' samples. CDR3 protein: CASSLGHLNTEAFF. The DNA of the CDR3 is TGTGCCAGCAGCTTGGGACACCTGAACACTGAAGCTTTCTTT.